Listed below are T cell receptor beta chains from one sample, sequenced in a study of OX40 agonist ivuxolimab in advanced cancers. TCRdb's copy holds only in-frame clones and misses some; the assay was immunoSEQ multiplex PCR. The table has tens of thousands of clones, 90% to 95% seen once. Specimen: CD4+ or CD8+ T cells sorted from blood, collected in a trial of the OX40 agonist ivuxolimab. All receptors come from an adult with an advanced solid tumor such as melanoma, head and neck, liver or kidney cancer. CDR3s include the opening cysteine and the closing phenylalanine or tryptophan. Fields, in order: D gene, clone size, V gene, CDR3 length, J gene, CDR3 DNA, CDR3 protein. D genes are given only for firm matches. Size is stated for part of the rows, as once, few or many counts, or as a class when the clone is expanded.

-	-	TRBV5-8	15	TRBJ1-5	TGTGCCAGCAGCTTGGGGCAGAATAGCAATCAGCCCCAGCATTTT	CASSLGQNSNQPQHF
TRBD2	-	TRBV7-9	15	TRBJ2-7	TGTGCCAGCAGCTCACTAGCGGGAGGGGTTATCGAGCAGTACTTC	CASSSLAGGVIEQYF
-	-	TRBV7-9	16	TRBJ2-2	TGTGCCAGCAGCTTAGGAGCGGGTGGCCCCACCGGGGAGCTGTTTTTT	CASSLGAGGPTGELFF
-	once	TRBV12-5	16	TRBJ2-1	TGTGCTAGTGGTTTGGGGATAGGGGGACCCTACAATGAGCAGTTCTTC	CASGLGIGGPYNEQFF
-	-	TRBV12-2	14	TRBJ2-1	TGTGCAAGTCGCTTTAAACAGGGAGGTTCTGAGCAGTTCTTC	CASRFKQGGSEQFF
-	-	TRBV4-1	13	TRBJ2-5	TGCGCCAGCAGCCCGCTCCTGGCAGGGACCCAGTACTTC	CASSPLLAGTQYF
TRBD2	-	TRBV27	13	TRBJ2-1	TGTGCCAGCAGTTTGACTAGCGTAAATGAGCAGTTCTTC	CASSLTSVNEQFF
TRBD1	-	TRBV2	12	TRBJ2-7	TGTGCCAGCACCCCGACAGGGGGCGAGCAGTACTTC	CASTPTGGEQYF
-	-	TRBV5-4	15	TRBJ1-5	TGTGCCAGCAGCATAGACGGAGATAGCAATCAGCCCCAGCATTTT	CASSIDGDSNQPQHF
TRBD1	-	TRBV9	17	TRBJ1-6	TGTGCCAGCAGCCCTCACGACCGGACAGGGTGGCCTTCACCCCTCCACTTT	CASSPHDRTGWPSPLHF
TRBD1	-	TRBV28	14	TRBJ2-7	TGTGCCAGCAGACCGGGACAGGGTGACTACGAGCAGTACTTC	CASRPGQGDYEQYF
-	once	TRBV12-5	11	TRBJ1-1	TGTGCTAGTGGGGATACCCTCAGAGCTTTCTTT	CASGDTLRAFF
TRBD2	-	TRBV27	14	TRBJ2-1	TGTGCCAGCACGCCCAGCGGGGTAGGCAATGAGCAGTTCTTC	CASTPSGVGNEQFF
TRBD1	once	TRBV9	15	TRBJ2-5	TGTGCCAGCAGCGTAGAAGTGGGACAGGGGGTTCATCAGTACTTC	CASSVEVGQGVHQYF